Below are 17 T cell receptor beta chains sequenced from a single sample in a study of human T cells and chemical hapten exposure. Time point noted: patch test 1, 2 weeks after DPC sensitization. Treatment of the sample: therapeutic diphenylcyclopropenone sensitization with weekly scalp DPC. TCRdb reprocessed the RACE reads with MiXCR, giving one entry per CDR3 protein. The sample yields about 99,000 distinct CDR3 sequences, roughly 12% seen once. The specimen comprised whole blood, sampled in connection with sensitization to the hapten diphenylcyclopropenone (DPC). All receptors come from a woman between 40 and 50 years old with alopecia areata. Some clones in this sample may be carry-over from other donors' samples.

This clonotype was counted a few times. The chain uses TRBV5-4 and TRBJ1-2; D gene uncertain. V was clipped by 4 bases and J by 7 bases, with 17 bases between them. Germline assignment: CDR1 SGHNT and CDR2 YYREEE (reference sequence). The CDR3 loop spans 14 amino acids. The CDR3 is CASSPGGQAGGYTF. CDR3 bases: TGTGCCAGCAGCCCCGGAGGGCAGGCTGGTGGCTACACCTTC.

With regard to this clonotype: Mismatch with germline at one junction end may stem from a read error. The chain combines TRBV7-7 with TRBJ2-1, with TRBD1 matching over 10 bases. The CDR3 runs 15 residues. From germline, CDR1 is SSHAT and CDR2 FNYEAQ (reference sequence). CDR3 region: CASSFGQGAYNEQFF. In DNA form, the CDR3 reads TGTGCTAGCAGCTTTGGACAGGGGGCCTACAATGAGCAGTTCTTC.

This clonotype was observed a handful of times. Its ends do not fully match the called genes, so a read error is possible. The genes are TRBV7-9 and TRBJ1-1, with D unresolved. This CDR3 comprises 12 residues. Germline CDR1 is SEHNR and CDR2 is FQNEAQ (reference sequence). CDR3: CASGLMGGEAFF. The CDR3 DNA reads as TGTGCCAGCGGCTTAATGGGTGGGGAAGCTTTCTTT.

This clonotype was seen repeatedly, ten times or more. The chain links TRBV28 to TRBJ2-1; weak D call: TRBD2 (6 bases). Germline CDR1 reads MDHEN; CDR2 reads SYDVKM. V gave up 7 bases and J gave up 6 bases, with 16 bases separating them. The CDR3 runs 14 residues. The CDR3 here is CASKGPSEINEQFF. The DNA of the CDR3 is TGTGCCAGCAAGGGTCCTAGCGAGATCAATGAGCAGTTCTTC.

The J gene is TRBJ2-1, the V gene TRBV18; D ambiguous. The CDR3 consists of 16 residues. V lost 1 base and J 1 base, leaving 11 bases between the germline ends. Germline V lookup: CDR1 KGHSH, CDR2 LQKENI. The CDR3 DNA reads TGTGCCAGCTCACCACAGGGTGGATTATCCTACAATGAGCAGTTCTTC. Its translation is CASSPQGGLSYNEQFF.

This clonotype was observed a few times. In DNA, the CDR3 is TGTGCCAGCAGCTTAGCGGGACGGCCAGATACGCAGTATTTT. Protein sequence: CASSLAGRPDTQYF. This chain connects TRBV7-2 to TRBJ2-3; D tentatively reads TRBD1 or TRBD2 (5 bases each). The CDR3 consists of 14 residues. Deletions cut 0 bases from V and 4 bases from J, with 8 bases between. The germline V gene encodes CDR1 SGHTA and CDR2 FQGNSA.

This clonotype was seen at least ten times. The chain links TRBV6-5 to TRBJ2-7, with D perhaps TRBD2 (6 bases). The V end lost 5 bases, the J end lost 3 bases, and 14 bases lay between the germline ends. The germline V gene has CDR1 MNHEY and CDR2 SVGAGI. There are 14 residues in the CDR3. The chain's CDR3 is CASSPRDVLYEQYF. The CDR3 DNA reads as TGTGCCAGCAGTCCGCGGGATGTCCTCTACGAGCAGTACTTC.

This clonotype was seen many times. The chain couples TRBV7-3 to TRBJ2-3, with 9 bases matching TRBD2. The V gene end was trimmed by 6 bases and the J gene end by 1 base; junction bases not matched to a gene: 11. The CDR3 covers 17 residues. The germline gives CDR1 SGHTA, CDR2 FQGTGA. CDR3 nucleotides: TGTGCCAGCAGTGGTTTGATAGCGGGAGAGGGCACAGATACGCAGTATTTT. Translated: CASSGLIAGEGTDTQYF.

The table lists this clonotype with a few counts. The rearrangement links TRBV6-5 to TRBJ2-1, with D unresolved. Germline V lookup: CDR1 MNHEY, CDR2 SVGAGI. V gave up 6 bases and J gave up 6 bases, with 12 bases separating them. This CDR3 contains 13 residues. CDR3 DNA sequence: TGTGCCAGCAGCCCTGGGGAAGGCAATGAGCAGTTCTTC. As protein: CASSPGEGNEQFF.

This chain uses TRBV6-5 with TRBJ1-5; the D is unclear. CDR1 is MNHEY and CDR2 is SVGAGI in the germline V gene. CDR3 size: 12 residues. V was shortened by 6 bases and J by 2 bases, with 5 bases between the two germline ends. The CDR3 DNA is TGTGCCAGCAGAAGGGGCAATCAGCCCCAGCATTTT. Protein: CASRRGNQPQHF.

There are many counts of this clonotype. V and J are TRBV20-1 and TRBJ2-3; TRBD2 agrees at 7 bases. With 3 bases clipped from V and 11 bases from J, the junction kept 11 bases outside the gene matches. CDR1 is DFQATT, CDR2 SNEGSKA, per germline (reference sequence). The CDR3 covers 13 residues. This CDR3 is CSASVGGATWQYF. CDR3 bases: TGCAGTGCTAGCGTGGGAGGGGCTACCTGGCAGTATTTT.

This clonotype was detected only a few times. This chain connects TRBV5-1 to TRBJ2-3; D unclear. Trimming removed 0 bases from V and 0 bases from J, with 23 bases in between. The CDR3 is made up of 20 amino acids. Per germline, CDR1 SGHRS and CDR2 YFSETQ. CDR3 sequence (DNA): TGCGCCAGCAGCTTGGGGAACCATCCAGGCACCCTTGGCAGCACAGATACGCAGTATTTT. Its translation is CASSLGNHPGTLGSTDTQYF. The full variable domain, completed using reference TRBV5-1 and TRBJ2-3, is KAGVTQTPRYLIKTRGQQVTLSCSPISGHRSVSWYQQTPGQGLQFLFEYFSETQRNKGNFPGRFSGRQFSNSRSEMNVSTLELGDSALYLCASSLGNHPGTLGSTDTQYFGPGTRLTVL.

This clonotype was recorded at least ten times. The chain employs TRBV6-6 and TRBJ1-2; D call uncertain. The CDR3 covers 14 residues. Germline-derived CDR1 and CDR2 are MNHNY and SVGAGI (reference sequence). V was clipped by 6 bases and J by 7 bases, with 18 bases between them. DNA for the CDR3: TGTGCCAGCAGCCCCGGGCCCCCTCCGGCTGGCTACACCTTC. Its translation is CASSPGPPPAGYTF.

The gene calls are TRBV12-3 or TRBV12-4 and TRBJ1-2; the match to TRBD1 covers 10 bases. The trim removed 6 bases at V and 7 bases at J, leaving 8 bases unmatched. This CDR3 has 14 amino acids. The CDR3 protein is CASRKGTGASGYTF. The DNA for the CDR3 is TGTGCCAGCAGGAAAGGGACAGGGGCGTCTGGCTACACCTTC.

The chain employs TRBV7-2 and TRBJ1-5, with D hard to call. The CDR3 is 13 residues long. The V end was cut by 5 bases, the J end by 3 bases, with 8 bases between. Germline V lookup: CDR1 SGHTA, CDR2 FQGNSA. For the CDR3, the DNA is TGTGCCAGCAGCGTAGACTACAATCAGCCCCAGCATTTT. Translating it yields CASSVDYNQPQHF.

Only a few counts were recorded for this clonotype. The V and J genes are TRBV29-1 and TRBJ2-3; TRBD1 is a possible D gene (6 bases). V was trimmed by 6 bases and J by 2 bases, leaving 12 bases between them. The CDR3 is 13 residues long. Germline CDR1 and CDR2: SQVTM and ANQGSEA. This CDR3 reads CSVQDSFTDTQYF. As DNA, the CDR3 is TGCAGCGTACAGGACAGCTTCACAGATACGCAGTATTTT.

The CDR3 nucleotides read TGTGCCTGGAGTCCCCGCGGGGGGATCAATCAGCCCCAGCATTTT. Its translation is CAWSPRGGINQPQHF. The gene calls are TRBV30 and TRBJ1-5; D is perhaps TRBD1 (5 bases). V lost 2 bases and J 3 bases, leaving 14 bases between the germline ends. The CDR3 covers 15 residues. In germline, CDR1 is GTSNPN, CDR2 SVGIG (reference sequence).